The entry below gives a single TCR beta chain sequence along with its context. No antigen is known for it. This specimen belongs to a study of T-cell reconstitution after alpha-beta-depleted transplantation in children. Study-wide results and caveats: Expanded graft clones, several hundred of them, were reportedly the source of alpha-beta T cells about two months after transplant.

The CDR3 length is 15 residues. V gave up 1 base and J gave up 7 bases, with 17 bases separating them. Germline lookup yields CDR1 LGHDT and CDR2 YNNKEL (reference sequence). The authors prepared the TCRbeta library with unique molecular identifiers. Via MiXCR, TCRdb re-called the PCR reads, giving one row per CDR3 protein. The repertoire holds about 980,000 distinct CDR3 sequences, with around 30% as singletons. V is TRBV3-1 and J is TRBJ2-7; weak D call: TRBD2 (5 bases). This TCR was sampled from a boy in the first two years of life who had a stem cell transplant for SCID, so the T cells may come from the graft donor. Material: PBMCs, mostly from graft donor cells, obtained 360 days after TCRalphabeta/CD19-depleted stem cell transplant. The CDR3 DNA reads TGTGCCAGCAGCCAAGGGGGAGTACCCTCCGGAGAGCAGTACTTC. Translating gives CASSQGGVPSGEQYF.